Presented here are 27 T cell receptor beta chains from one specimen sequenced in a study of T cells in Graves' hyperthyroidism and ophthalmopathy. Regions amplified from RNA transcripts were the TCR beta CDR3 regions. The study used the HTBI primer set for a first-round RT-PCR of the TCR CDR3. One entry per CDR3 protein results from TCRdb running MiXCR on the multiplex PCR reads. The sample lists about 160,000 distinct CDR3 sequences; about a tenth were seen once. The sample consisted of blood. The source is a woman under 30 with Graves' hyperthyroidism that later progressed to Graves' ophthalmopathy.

The CDR3 nucleotides read TGTGCCAGTATGGAGAGGGGTACAGATACGCAGTATTTT. Its translation: CASMERGTDTQYF. The chain couples TRBV19 to TRBJ2-3; possibly TRBD1 or TRBD2 for D (5 bases each). The CDR3 runs 13 residues. CDR1 LNHDA and CDR2 SQIVND come from the germline V gene (reference sequence). V lost 7 bases to trimming and J lost 3 bases, with 11 bases between them.

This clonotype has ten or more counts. The CDR3 DNA is TGTGCCAGCAGTTTATTAAGGGGAGGAGAGCAGTACTTC. This sequence encodes CASSLLRGGEQYF. The chain is built from TRBV28 and TRBJ2-7; D perhaps matches TRBD2 (6 bases). V was shortened by 1 base and J by 7 bases, with 11 bases between the two germline ends. This CDR3 comprises 13 residues. Germline values: CDR1 MDHEN, CDR2 SYDVKM.

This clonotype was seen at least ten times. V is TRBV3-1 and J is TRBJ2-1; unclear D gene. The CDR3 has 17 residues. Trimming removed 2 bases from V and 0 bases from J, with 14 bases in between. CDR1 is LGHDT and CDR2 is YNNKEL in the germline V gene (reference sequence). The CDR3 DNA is TGTGCCAGCAGCCAAAATTTGTTTTCGAGCTCCTACAATGAGCAGTTCTTC. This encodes CASSQNLFSSSYNEQFF.

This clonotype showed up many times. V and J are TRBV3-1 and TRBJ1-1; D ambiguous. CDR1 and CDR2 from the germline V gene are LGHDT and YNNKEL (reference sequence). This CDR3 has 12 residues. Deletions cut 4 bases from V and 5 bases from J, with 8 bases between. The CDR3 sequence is CASSLGVTEAFF. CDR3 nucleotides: TGTGCCAGCAGCCTCGGGGTGACTGAAGCTTTCTTT.

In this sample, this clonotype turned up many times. The CDR3 sequence is CASKVVNTGELFF. The CDR3 bases are TGCGCCAGCAAGGTTGTAAACACCGGGGAGCTGTTTTTT. This chain joins TRBV5-1 and TRBJ2-2; D is unclear. CDR1 is SGHRS and CDR2 is YFSETQ in the germline V gene. The V end was cut by 6 bases, the J end by 2 bases, with 8 bases between. CDR3 length: 13 residues.

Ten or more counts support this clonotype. CDR3 in DNA: TGCGCCAGCAGCTTGGCGGGGGACACTGAAGCTTTCTTT. Residues: CASSLAGDTEAFF. The chain is built from TRBV5-1 and TRBJ1-1; a possible D gene is TRBD1 (5 bases). This CDR3 has 13 residues. The germline gives CDR1 SGHRS, CDR2 YFSETQ. Trimming pared 0 bases from V and 3 bases from J, leaving 6 bases between.

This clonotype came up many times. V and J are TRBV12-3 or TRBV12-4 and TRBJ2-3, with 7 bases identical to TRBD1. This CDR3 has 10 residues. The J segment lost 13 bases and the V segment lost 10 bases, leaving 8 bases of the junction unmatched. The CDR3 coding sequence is TGTGCCACCGGGGACAGTATAGAGTATTTT. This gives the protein CATGDSIEYF.

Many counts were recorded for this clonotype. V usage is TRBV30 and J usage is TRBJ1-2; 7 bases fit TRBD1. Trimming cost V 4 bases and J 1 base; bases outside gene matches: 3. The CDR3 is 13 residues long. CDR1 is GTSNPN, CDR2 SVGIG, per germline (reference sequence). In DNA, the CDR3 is TGTGCCTGGACCGACAGGGTTAACTATGGCTACACCTTC. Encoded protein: CAWTDRVNYGYTF.

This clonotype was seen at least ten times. The CDR3 sequence: CASSSVGGFGTEAFF. The CDR3 nucleotides are TGTGCCAGCAGCTCCGTAGGTGGCTTTGGCACTGAAGCTTTCTTT. V gene TRBV7-9 combines with J gene TRBJ1-1; D gene uncertain. The CDR3 totals 15 residues. The germline V and J ends were trimmed by 4 bases and 4 bases, with 16 bases remaining between them. Germline CDR1 reads SEHNR; CDR2 reads FQNEAQ (reference sequence).

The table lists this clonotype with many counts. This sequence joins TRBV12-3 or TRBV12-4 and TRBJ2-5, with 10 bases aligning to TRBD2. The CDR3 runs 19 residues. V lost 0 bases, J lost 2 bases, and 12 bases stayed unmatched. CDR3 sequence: CASSLALLAGGPTQETQYF. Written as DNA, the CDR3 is TGTGCCAGCAGTTTAGCGCTATTAGCGGGGGGCCCAACACAAGAGACCCAGTACTTC.

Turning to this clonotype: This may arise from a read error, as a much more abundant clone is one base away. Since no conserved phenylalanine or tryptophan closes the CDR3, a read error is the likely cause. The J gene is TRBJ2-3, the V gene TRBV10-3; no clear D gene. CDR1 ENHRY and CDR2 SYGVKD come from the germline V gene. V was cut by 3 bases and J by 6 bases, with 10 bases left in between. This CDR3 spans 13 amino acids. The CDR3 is CAISDDGVDTQYS. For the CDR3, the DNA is TGTGCCATCAGTGATGATGGGGTGGATACGCAGTATTCT.

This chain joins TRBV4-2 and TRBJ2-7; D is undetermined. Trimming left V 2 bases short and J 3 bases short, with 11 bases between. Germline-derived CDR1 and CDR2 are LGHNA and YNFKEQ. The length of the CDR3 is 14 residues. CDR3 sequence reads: CASSQYRLGYEQYF. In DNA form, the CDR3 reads TGTGCCAGCAGCCAATACCGACTGGGCTACGAGCAGTACTTC.

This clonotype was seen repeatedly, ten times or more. The CDR3 nucleotides read TGTGCCAGTAGTATCAGGGGGCGAAGTACTGAAGCTTTCTTT. It yields the protein CASSIRGRSTEAFF. The gene calls are TRBV19 and TRBJ1-1; TRBD1 matches 8 bases. J lost 5 bases, V lost 3 bases, and 5 bases had no gene match. This CDR3 is 14 amino acids long. Per germline, CDR1 LNHDA and CDR2 SQIVND (reference sequence).

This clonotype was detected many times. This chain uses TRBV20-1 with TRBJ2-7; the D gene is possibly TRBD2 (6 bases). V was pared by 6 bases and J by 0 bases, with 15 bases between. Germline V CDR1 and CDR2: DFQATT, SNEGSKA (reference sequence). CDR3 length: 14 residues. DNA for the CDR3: TGCAGTGCAACTAGCTTAGACGGCTCCTACGAGCAGTACTTC. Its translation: CSATSLDGSYEQYF.

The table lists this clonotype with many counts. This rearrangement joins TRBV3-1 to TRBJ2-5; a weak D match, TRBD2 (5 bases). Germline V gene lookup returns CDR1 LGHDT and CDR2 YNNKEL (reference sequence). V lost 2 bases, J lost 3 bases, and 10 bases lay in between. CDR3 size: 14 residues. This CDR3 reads CASSQNGGEETQYF. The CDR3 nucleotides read TGTGCCAGCAGCCAAAATGGAGGCGAAGAGACCCAGTACTTC.

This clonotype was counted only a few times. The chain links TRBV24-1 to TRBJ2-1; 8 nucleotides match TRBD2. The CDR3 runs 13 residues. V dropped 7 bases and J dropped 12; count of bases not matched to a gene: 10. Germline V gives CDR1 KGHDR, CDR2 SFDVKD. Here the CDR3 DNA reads TGTGCCACCAGCCTACTAGCGGTCCAGGGGCAGTTCTTC. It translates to CATSLLAVQGQFF.

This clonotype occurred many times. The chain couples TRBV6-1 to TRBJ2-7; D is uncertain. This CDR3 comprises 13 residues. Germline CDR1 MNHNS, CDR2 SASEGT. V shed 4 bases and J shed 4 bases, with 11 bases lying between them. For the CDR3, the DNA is TGTGCCAGCAGTGGGTTAGTCTATTACGAGCAGTACTTC. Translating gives CASSGLVYYEQYF.

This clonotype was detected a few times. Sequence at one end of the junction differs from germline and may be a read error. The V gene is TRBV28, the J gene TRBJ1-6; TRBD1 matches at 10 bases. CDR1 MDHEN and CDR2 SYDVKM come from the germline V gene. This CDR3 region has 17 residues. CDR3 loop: CVSSLGLGTGEDSPLHF. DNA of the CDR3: TGTGTCAGCAGTTTAGGCCTCGGGACAGGGGAGGATTCACCCCTCCACTTT.

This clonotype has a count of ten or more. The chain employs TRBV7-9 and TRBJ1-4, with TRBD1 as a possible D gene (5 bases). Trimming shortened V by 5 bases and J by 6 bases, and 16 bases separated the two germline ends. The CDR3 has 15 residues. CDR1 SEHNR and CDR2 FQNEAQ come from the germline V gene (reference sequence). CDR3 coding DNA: TGTGCCAGCAGCCCCACTACCTTGGGGGATGAAAAACTGTTTTTT. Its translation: CASSPTTLGDEKLFF.

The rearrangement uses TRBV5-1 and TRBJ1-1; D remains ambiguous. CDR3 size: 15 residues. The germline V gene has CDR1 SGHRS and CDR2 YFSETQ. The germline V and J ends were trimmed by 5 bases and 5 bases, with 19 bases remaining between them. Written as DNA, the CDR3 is TGCGCCAGCAGTTGGAATATGGCAGACTTAACTGAAGCTTTCTTT. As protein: CASSWNMADLTEAFF. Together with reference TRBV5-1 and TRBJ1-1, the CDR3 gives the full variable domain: KAGVTQTPRYLIKTRGQQVTLSCSPISGHRSVSWYQQTPGQGLQFLFEYFSETQRNKGNFPGRFSGRQFSNSRSEMNVSTLELGDSALYLCASSWNMADLTEAFFGQGTRLTVV.

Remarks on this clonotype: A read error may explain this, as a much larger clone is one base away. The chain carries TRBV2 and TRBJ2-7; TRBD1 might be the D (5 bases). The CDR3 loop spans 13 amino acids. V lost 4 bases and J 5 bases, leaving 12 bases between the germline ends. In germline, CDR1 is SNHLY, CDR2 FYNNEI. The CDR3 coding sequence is TGTGCCAGCAGTGGTGCAGGGTGGAACGAGCAGTACTTC. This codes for CASSGAGWNEQYF.

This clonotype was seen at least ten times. The CDR3 DNA reads as TGTGCCAGCAGTTCCGGACAGGGGCTTAGCTATGGCTACACCTTC. Encoded protein: CASSSGQGLSYGYTF. This chain connects TRBV28 to TRBJ1-2; 9 nucleotides match TRBD1. Per germline, CDR1 MDHEN and CDR2 SYDVKM. Trimming at V came to 4 bases and at J to 4 bases, leaving 7 bases not matched to a gene. This CDR3 is 15 amino acids long.

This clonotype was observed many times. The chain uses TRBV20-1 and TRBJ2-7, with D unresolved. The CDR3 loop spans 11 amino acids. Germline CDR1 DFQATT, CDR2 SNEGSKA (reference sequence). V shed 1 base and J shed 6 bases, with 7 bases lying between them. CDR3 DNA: TGCAGTGCTAGAGTAGTTTCCGAGCAGTACTTC. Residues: CSARVVSEQYF.

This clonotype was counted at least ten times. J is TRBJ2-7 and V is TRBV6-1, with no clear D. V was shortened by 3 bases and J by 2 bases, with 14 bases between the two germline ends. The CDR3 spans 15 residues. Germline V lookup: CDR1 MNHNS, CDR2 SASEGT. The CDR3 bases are TGTGCCAGCAGTGAGTCCCAGTCATACCCCTACGAGCAGTACTTC. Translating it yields CASSESQSYPYEQYF.

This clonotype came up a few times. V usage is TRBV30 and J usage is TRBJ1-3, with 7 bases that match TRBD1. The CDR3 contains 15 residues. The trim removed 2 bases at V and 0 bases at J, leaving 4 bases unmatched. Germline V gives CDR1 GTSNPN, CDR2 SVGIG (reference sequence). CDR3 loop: CAWSPGQSSGNTIYF. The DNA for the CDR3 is TGTGCCTGGAGTCCGGGACAGAGCTCTGGAAACACCATATATTTT.

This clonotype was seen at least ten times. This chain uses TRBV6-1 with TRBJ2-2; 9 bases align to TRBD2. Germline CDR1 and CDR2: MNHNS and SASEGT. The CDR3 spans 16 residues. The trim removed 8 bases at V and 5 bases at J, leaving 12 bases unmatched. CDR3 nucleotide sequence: TGTGCCAGCGGCACGTTAGCGGGAGTCGAAACCGGGGAGCTGTTTTTT. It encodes CASGTLAGVETGELFF.

The CDR3 DNA reads as TGCGCCAGCAGCCAAGCCCCTAGCGGGAGATTTGGTGAGCAGTTCTTC. Translation: CASSQAPSGRFGEQFF. This chain uses TRBV4-1 with TRBJ2-1; 10 nucleotides align to TRBD2. Trimming at V came to 1 base and at J to 9 bases, leaving 9 bases not matched to a gene. Germline loops: CDR1 MGHRA, CDR2 YSYEKL. The CDR3 loop spans 16 amino acids.